These T cell receptor beta chains were read from a single sample in a study of T cell repertoires and leukemia-associated antigens. Their antigens remain unidentified. TCRdb reprocessed the 5' RACE reads with MiXCR, giving one entry per CDR3 protein. This table holds some 14,000 distinct CDR3 sequences, more than 30% found once. The sample was CD3+ T cells sorted from blood and cultured. The receptors were sampled from a female donor in good health. Each CDR3 is given with its conserved first and last residue. D genes are given only for firm matches. Expanded clones get a size class; other rows say once, few or many, or leave the size out.

v_gene: TRBV15
abundance: few
j_gene: TRBJ2-7
d_gene: -
CDR3nt: TGTGCCACCAGCGGTAACAGGGAGCAGTACTTC
CDR3aa: CATSGNREQYF

v_gene: TRBV6-6
abundance: medium-sized
j_gene: TRBJ2-5
d_gene: -
CDR3nt: TGTGCCAGCAGTTACAAATGGAGGGGGGGGCAAGAGACCCAGTACTTC
CDR3aa: CASSYKWRGGQETQYF

v_gene: TRBV12-5
abundance: few
j_gene: TRBJ2-1
d_gene: -
CDR3nt: TGTGCTAGTGGTGGCTCGGGATCCCCCTACAATGAGCAGTTCTTC
CDR3aa: CASGGSGSPYNEQFF

v_gene: TRBV23-1
abundance: -
j_gene: TRBJ1-6
d_gene: TRBD1
CDR3nt: TGCGCCAGCAGTCAATCGGGGGACAGACAATTTTCACCCCCCCACTTT
CDR3aa: CASSQSGDRQFSPPHF

v_gene: TRBV20-1
abundance: -
j_gene: TRBJ1-5
d_gene: TRBD1
CDR3nt: TGCAGTGCTAGGGGAACAGGGGGTATGGATCAGCCCCAGCATTTT
CDR3aa: CSARGTGGMDQPQHF

v_gene: TRBV5-6
abundance: medium-sized
j_gene: TRBJ1-6
d_gene: -
CDR3nt: TGTGCCAGCAGCTTGGGATATGGAAATTCACCCCTCCACTTT
CDR3aa: CASSLGYGNSPLHF

v_gene: TRBV29-1
abundance: medium-sized
j_gene: TRBJ2-7
d_gene: -
CDR3nt: TGCAGCGTGGAGGGGGCTCCCTACGAGCAGTACTTC
CDR3aa: CSVEGAPYEQYF

v_gene: TRBV20-1
abundance: many
j_gene: TRBJ2-1
d_gene: -
CDR3nt: TGCAGTGCTAGACCGGTGGGGGGACAAGTCTCCTACAATGAGCAGTTCTTC
CDR3aa: CSARPVGGQVSYNEQFF

v_gene: TRBV20-1
abundance: many
j_gene: TRBJ2-1
d_gene: TRBD2
CDR3nt: TGCAGTGCTAGAGAGGAGTGGGGTACTAGCGGGAGTTCGGGTTACAATGAGCAGTTCTTC
CDR3aa: CSAREEWGTSGSSGYNEQFF

v_gene: TRBV6-2/TRBV6-3
abundance: once
j_gene: TRBJ2-1
d_gene: -
CDR3nt: TGTGCCAGCAGTTACCCTGACGAGGGTTACGACGAGCAGTTCTTC
CDR3aa: CASSYPDEGYDEQFF

v_gene: TRBV7-8
abundance: -
j_gene: TRBJ1-4
d_gene: -
CDR3nt: TGTGCCAGCAGCTTAGAACGGGGGTTTGAGGAAAAACTGTTTTTC
CDR3aa: CASSLERGFEEKLFF

v_gene: TRBV5-1
abundance: -
j_gene: TRBJ1-1
d_gene: TRBD1
CDR3nt: TGCGCCAGCAGCTTGATGTCACAGGGGAGCACTGAAGCTTTCTTT
CDR3aa: CASSLMSQGSTEAFF

v_gene: TRBV5-1
abundance: medium-sized
j_gene: TRBJ2-1
d_gene: -
CDR3nt: TGCGCCAGCAGCTTGTCCTCTCCAGGCGCTGAGCAGTTCTTC
CDR3aa: CASSLSSPGAEQFF

v_gene: TRBV28
abundance: few
j_gene: TRBJ2-2
d_gene: TRBD1
CDR3nt: TGTGCCAGTAGTCCATACAGGGGGCGCGGGAACGGGGAGCCGTTTTTT
CDR3aa: CASSPYRGRGNGEPFF

v_gene: TRBV5-6
abundance: -
j_gene: TRBJ2-2
d_gene: TRBD2
CDR3nt: TGCGCCAGCGGACTCGGACTAGCGGGAGGGTGGACCGGGGAGCTGTTTTTT
CDR3aa: CASGLGLAGGWTGELFF

v_gene: TRBV20-1
abundance: -
j_gene: TRBJ2-1
d_gene: -
CDR3nt: TGCAGTGCTAGAGCCGGGAGATGGGGCAATGAGCAGTTCTTC
CDR3aa: CSARAGRWGNEQFF

v_gene: TRBV7-9
abundance: -
j_gene: TRBJ2-5
d_gene: -
CDR3nt: TGTGCCAGCAGCTCATCGGGACCCGGGGAGACCCAGTACTTC
CDR3aa: CASSSSGPGETQYF

v_gene: TRBV9
abundance: -
j_gene: TRBJ1-2
d_gene: -
CDR3nt: TGTGCCAGCAGCGTACGGGAGCGCTATGGCTACACCTTC
CDR3aa: CASSVRERYGYTF

v_gene: TRBV19
abundance: many
j_gene: TRBJ1-3
d_gene: TRBD1
CDR3nt: TGTGCCAGTAACAGGGGTTCCGATCGTGCCTCTGGAAACACCATATATTTT
CDR3aa: CASNRGSDRASGNTIYF

v_gene: TRBV6-1
abundance: many
j_gene: TRBJ2-2
d_gene: TRBD2
CDR3nt: TGTGCCAGCACCATGACTAGCGGGAGCACCGGGGAGCTGTTTTTT
CDR3aa: CASTMTSGSTGELFF

v_gene: TRBV19
abundance: -
j_gene: TRBJ1-2
d_gene: -
CDR3nt: TGTGCCAGTAGTATAACTGGAGGGGCCGGCTATGGCTACACCTTC
CDR3aa: CASSITGGAGYGYTF

v_gene: TRBV7-9
abundance: -
j_gene: TRBJ2-5
d_gene: TRBD1
CDR3nt: TGTGCCAGCAGCTCCGGGACAGGAGAGTCGGGGACCCAGTACTTC
CDR3aa: CASSSGTGESGTQYF

v_gene: TRBV28
abundance: -
j_gene: TRBJ1-5
d_gene: TRBD1
CDR3nt: TGCGCCGGCAGTTTAGAGGGACAGGGAGGATATCAGCCCCAGCATTTT
CDR3aa: CAGSLEGQGGYQPQHF

v_gene: TRBV24-1
abundance: few
j_gene: TRBJ2-3
d_gene: TRBD1
CDR3nt: TGTGCCACCAGTCCGGGACAGGGCACCCCAGATACGCAGTATTTT
CDR3aa: CATSPGQGTPDTQYF

v_gene: TRBV29-1
abundance: -
j_gene: TRBJ2-3
d_gene: TRBD2
CDR3nt: TGCAGCGTCCGGGGACTAGCGGGAGTGGATACGCAGTATTTT
CDR3aa: CSVRGLAGVDTQYF

v_gene: TRBV10-3
abundance: many
j_gene: TRBJ1-1
d_gene: TRBD1
CDR3nt: TGTGCCATCACCATGACAGGGGGGGGGTCTGAAGCTTTCTTT
CDR3aa: CAITMTGGGSEAFF

v_gene: TRBV20-1
abundance: many
j_gene: TRBJ2-5
d_gene: TRBD2
CDR3nt: TGCAGTGCTAGCGGACTAGCGGGAGATTTGGGGTACCAAGAGACCCAGTACTTC
CDR3aa: CSASGLAGDLGYQETQYF

v_gene: TRBV7-9
abundance: medium-sized
j_gene: TRBJ2-5
d_gene: -
CDR3nt: TGTGCCAGCAGCCAGTCTTCAGAGACCCAGTACTTC
CDR3aa: CASSQSSETQYF

v_gene: TRBV5-1
abundance: -
j_gene: TRBJ2-1
d_gene: TRBD2
CDR3nt: TGCGCCAGCAGCTTGCCTAGCGGGAGCAATGAGCAGTTCTTC
CDR3aa: CASSLPSGSNEQFF

v_gene: TRBV7-8
abundance: medium-sized
j_gene: TRBJ2-7
d_gene: TRBD2
CDR3nt: TGTGCCAGCAGCTCCGGAGGACTAGCGGGACCCTACGAGCAGTACTTC
CDR3aa: CASSSGGLAGPYEQYF

v_gene: TRBV20-1
abundance: medium-sized
j_gene: TRBJ2-7
d_gene: TRBD2
CDR3nt: TGCAGTGCTAGAGATACACAGCGGGAGAATAACGAGCAGTACTTC
CDR3aa: CSARDTQRENNEQYF

v_gene: TRBV6-4
abundance: few
j_gene: TRBJ2-1
d_gene: TRBD2
CDR3nt: TGTGCCAGCAGTGACTCGACTAGCGGGAGTTCCAATGAGCAGTTCTTC
CDR3aa: CASSDSTSGSSNEQFF

v_gene: TRBV15
abundance: medium-sized
j_gene: TRBJ2-7
d_gene: -
CDR3nt: TGTGCCACCAGCAGAAGGAGGGAACTCCACGAGCAGTACTTC
CDR3aa: CATSRRRELHEQYF

v_gene: TRBV30
abundance: -
j_gene: TRBJ1-4
d_gene: -
CDR3nt: TGTGCCTGGAATCCGGGACATATCCCATCTAATGAAAAATTGTTTTTT
CDR3aa: CAWNPGHIPSNEKLFF

v_gene: TRBV6-5
abundance: few
j_gene: TRBJ2-5
d_gene: TRBD1
CDR3nt: TGTGCCAGCAGTTATAACAGGGGGCACGACGAGACCCAGTACTTC
CDR3aa: CASSYNRGHDETQYF

v_gene: TRBV7-9
abundance: -
j_gene: TRBJ2-3
d_gene: TRBD2
CDR3nt: TGTGCCAGCAGCTCCTCGATAGCGGGTTTCACAGATACGCAGTATTTT
CDR3aa: CASSSSIAGFTDTQYF

v_gene: TRBV4-3
abundance: -
j_gene: TRBJ1-5
d_gene: -
CDR3nt: TGCGCCAGCAGCCAAGACGGGACGCGGTCTGCCTTTCTTAATACGCAGCATTTT
CDR3aa: CASSQDGTRSAFLNTQHF

v_gene: TRBV7-8
abundance: medium-sized
j_gene: TRBJ2-1
d_gene: TRBD1
CDR3nt: TGTGCCAGCAGCTTAGTCGGGACAGGTTACGGTGAGCAGTTCTTC
CDR3aa: CASSLVGTGYGEQFF

v_gene: TRBV7-3
abundance: medium-sized
j_gene: TRBJ2-1
d_gene: -
CDR3nt: TGTGCCAGCAGCTTAGAACTAGCAGATGAGCAGTTCTTC
CDR3aa: CASSLELADEQFF

v_gene: TRBV19
abundance: many
j_gene: TRBJ1-5
d_gene: -
CDR3nt: TGTGCCAGTAGTATAGCGACGGTCCAGCCCCAGCATTTT
CDR3aa: CASSIATVQPQHF

v_gene: TRBV12-3/TRBV12-4
abundance: -
j_gene: TRBJ2-5
d_gene: -
CDR3nt: TGTGCCAGCACCCCGTCCGGGGGCCGGCAAGAGACCCAGTACTTC
CDR3aa: CASTPSGGRQETQYF

v_gene: TRBV28
abundance: many
j_gene: TRBJ2-1
d_gene: TRBD2
CDR3nt: TGTGCCAGCGGGCGGACTAGCGTATACAATGAGCAGTTCTTC
CDR3aa: CASGRTSVYNEQFF

v_gene: TRBV10-3
abundance: many
j_gene: TRBJ2-7
d_gene: -
CDR3nt: TGTGCCATCAATCGAGACGGACGCGGGGAGCAGTACTTC
CDR3aa: CAINRDGRGEQYF

v_gene: TRBV10-3
abundance: medium-sized
j_gene: TRBJ2-7
d_gene: TRBD1
CDR3nt: TGTGCCATCAGCCGACAGGGTCCTGGGGGCGAGCAGTACTTC
CDR3aa: CAISRQGPGGEQYF

v_gene: TRBV28
abundance: many
j_gene: TRBJ2-7
d_gene: TRBD1
CDR3nt: TGTGCCAGCCGGCCGACAGGGAACCCCTACGAGCAGTACTTC
CDR3aa: CASRPTGNPYEQYF

v_gene: TRBV29-1
abundance: medium-sized
j_gene: TRBJ2-1
d_gene: TRBD2
CDR3nt: TGCAGCGTCTCCGGGACTAGCGGGAGCGGTAATGAGCAGTTCTTC
CDR3aa: CSVSGTSGSGNEQFF

v_gene: TRBV9
abundance: -
j_gene: TRBJ2-1
d_gene: -
CDR3nt: TGTGCCAGCAGCGTAGAAGGCAATGAGCAGTTCTTC
CDR3aa: CASSVEGNEQFF

v_gene: TRBV20-1
abundance: medium-sized
j_gene: TRBJ2-3
d_gene: TRBD2
CDR3nt: TGCAGTGCCACAGCGGGAGGGCCATCAGATACGCAGTATTTT
CDR3aa: CSATAGGPSDTQYF